The clone carrying this T cell receptor beta chain was found a few times. This sample was taken from a study of identical twins. TCRdb recomputed calls from the 5' RACE reads with MiXCR, one row per CDR3 protein. The sample contains some 1,600,000 distinct CDR3 sequences, about 30% of which appear only once. The V gene end was trimmed by 4 bases and the J gene end by 5 bases; junction bases not matched to a gene: 5. This CDR3 is built from 14 residues. Germline V gene sequence: CDR1 SGHRS, CDR2 YFSETQ. The clonotype comes from a newborn girl in good health. Material for sequencing was cord blood. The genes are TRBV5-1 and TRBJ1-1; 10 bases map to TRBD1. The CDR3 loop is CASSTTGGATEAFF. In nucleotides, the CDR3 is TGCGCCAGCAGCACGACAGGGGGCGCGACTGAAGCTTTCTTT.